This passage covers 23 T cell receptor beta chains from one sample sequenced in a study of T cells in Graves' hyperthyroidism and ophthalmopathy. The CDR3 regions of TCR beta were amplified from RNA transcripts. HTBI primers were the set used in a first-round RT-PCR of the TCR CDR3. Each CDR3 protein is one row after TCRdb ran MiXCR on the multiplex PCR reads. The sample lists hundreds of thousands of distinct CDR3 sequences, roughly 22% occurring once. The sample was blood. These receptors all come from a man in his thirties or forties with Graves' ophthalmopathy.

V and J are TRBV29-1 and TRBJ2-7, with TRBD1 matching 9 bases. Losses at the gene ends were 1 base for V and 2 bases for J; bases not matched to a gene: 3. The CDR3 has 14 amino acids. The germline gives CDR1 SQVTM, CDR2 ANQGSEA. In DNA form, the CDR3 reads TGCAGCGTTGAAGGGACAGGGGAAACCTACGAGCAGTACTTC. Translated, it gives CSVEGTGETYEQYF.

The sample holds a few counts of this clonotype. The V gene is TRBV7-8, the J gene TRBJ1-1, with a weak D call TRBD1 (6 bases). The V end was cut by 6 bases, the J end by 4 bases, with 18 bases between. CDR3 size: 15 residues. The germline gives CDR1 SGHVS, CDR2 FQNEAQ. The CDR3 bases are TGTGCCAGCAGACCGACTACAGGGTTGGCCACTGAAGCTTTCTTT. Translated: CASRPTTGLATEAFF.

The rearrangement uses TRBV5-8 and TRBJ1-5; TRBD1 matches at 7 bases. The CDR3 spans 17 residues. CDR1 is SGHTS and CDR2 is YDEGEE in the germline V gene. CDR3 amino acids: CATTDRADWGVDQPQHF. In nucleotides, the CDR3 is TGTGCAACAACCGACAGGGCAGATTGGGGAGTGGATCAGCCCCAGCATTTT.

This clonotype was seen a handful of times. The gene calls are TRBV7-3 and TRBJ2-2; the D call may be TRBD1 or TRBD2 (5 bases each). This CDR3 comprises 14 residues. Germline CDR1 and CDR2: SGHTA and FQGTGA. The germline V and J ends were trimmed by 0 bases and 7 bases, with 9 bases remaining between them. CDR3 loop: CASSLTTRGGELFF. CDR3 bases: TGTGCCAGCAGCTTAACGACGAGGGGCGGGGAGCTGTTTTTT.

This clonotype was seen many times. This sequence joins TRBV12-3 or TRBV12-4 and TRBJ1-5, with D unclear. The CDR3 is 15 residues long. V was trimmed by 0 bases and J by 6 bases, leaving 12 bases between them. CDR3 DNA: TGTGCCAGCAGTTTAGCTGGAACTTACACTCAGCCCCAGCATTTT. Its protein is CASSLAGTYTQPQHF.

Regarding this clonotype: The junction does not match germline at one end; this may be a read error. The gene calls are TRBV4-1 and TRBJ2-1; TRBD2 matches at 9 bases. Germline V CDR1 and CDR2: MGHRA, YSYEKL. This CDR3 contains 15 residues. The CDR3 loop reads CASGQEVAGDDEQFF. The CDR3 DNA reads as TGCGCCAGCGGCCAAGAAGTAGCGGGAGACGATGAGCAGTTCTTC.

This clonotype showed up many times. The chain employs TRBV5-8 and TRBJ1-1; D uncertain. The germline V and J ends were trimmed by 0 bases and 1 base, with 4 bases remaining between them. The CDR3 runs 13 residues. CDR1 is SGHTS, CDR2 YDEGEE, per germline. DNA of the CDR3: TGTGCCAGCAGCTTGGACCCGAACACTGAAGCTTTCTTT. It specifies CASSLDPNTEAFF.

This clonotype turned up a few times. This chain connects TRBV11-2 to TRBJ1-3; no clear D. Trimming removed 5 bases at V and 0 bases at J, with 20 bases between. CDR3 length: 18 residues. Germline CDR1 SGHAT, CDR2 FQNNGV. CDR3: CASSNKSLQSLSGNTIYF. The CDR3 DNA follows: TGTGCCAGCAGCAATAAATCCCTTCAGAGCCTCTCTGGAAACACCATATATTTT.

V gene TRBV12-3 or TRBV12-4 combines with J gene TRBJ2-3; D is ambiguous. CDR3 length: 12 amino acids. V gave up 2 bases and J gave up 6 bases, with 6 bases separating them. The CDR3 region has the DNA TGTGCCAGCAGTTTAAGGGTGGATACGCAGTATTTT. It is translated as CASSLRVDTQYF.

V usage is TRBV4-1 and J usage is TRBJ2-7; tentatively, D is TRBD1 or TRBD2 (5 bases each). The germline gives CDR1 MGHRA, CDR2 YSYEKL. V lost 3 bases to trimming and J lost 4 bases, with 16 bases between them. The CDR3 is 15 residues long. CDR3 in amino acids: CASSHHFRDQYEQYF. Written as DNA, the CDR3 is TGCGCCAGCAGCCACCACTTTCGGGACCAATACGAGCAGTACTTC.

This rearrangement joins TRBV7-3 to TRBJ1-3; D is ambiguous. The CDR3 contains 13 residues. From germline, CDR1 is SGHTA and CDR2 FQGTGA. The V end lost 5 bases, the J end lost 8 bases, and 13 bases lay between the germline ends. The CDR3 nucleotides read TGTGCCAGCAGCCCCCCCGGCGGGGACACCATATATTTT. Translated: CASSPPGGDTIYF.

This sequence joins TRBV5-1 and TRBJ2-2; D is undetermined. This CDR3 spans 12 amino acids. Germline V gene lookup returns CDR1 SGHRS and CDR2 YFSETQ. The V gene lost 5 bases and the J gene lost 3 bases, with 5 bases spanning the gap. The CDR3 region has the DNA TGCGCCAGCAGATTTGACACCGGGGAGCTGTTTTTT. Its protein product is CASRFDTGELFF.

V usage is TRBV2 and J usage is TRBJ1-2; TRBD1 matches at 8 bases. Germline assignment: CDR1 SNHLY and CDR2 FYNNEI. The CDR3 has 16 residues. The trim removed 3 bases at V and 7 bases at J, leaving 13 bases unmatched. For the CDR3, the DNA is TGTGCCAGCAGTGATACAGGGGGGGCCCGCACCATTGGCTACACCTTC. Encoded protein: CASSDTGGARTIGYTF.

Concerning this clonotype itself: A much larger clone is a single base away; this may be a read error. The chain carries TRBV7-9 and TRBJ2-7, with D perhaps TRBD2 (5 bases). This CDR3 has 13 residues. Germline CDR1 and CDR2: SEHNR and FQNEAQ (reference sequence). The V end lost 5 bases, the J end lost 6 bases, and 14 bases lay between the germline ends. CDR3 nucleotide sequence: TGTGCCAGCAGCCTCCGGGAACTCGGCGAGCAGTACTTC. Its protein is CASSLRELGEQYF.

The rearrangement links TRBV7-9 to TRBJ2-3, with D perhaps TRBD2 (5 bases). The germline V gene encodes CDR1 SEHNR and CDR2 FQNEAQ (reference sequence). V was shortened by 2 bases and J by 4 bases, with 10 bases between the two germline ends. The CDR3 is 14 residues long. CDR3 sequence: CASSLTRGADTQYF. The CDR3 bases are TGTGCCAGCAGCTTAACCCGGGGTGCAGATACGCAGTATTTT.

Only one count was recorded for this clonotype. The rearrangement links TRBV19 to TRBJ2-5; 10 bases match TRBD2. There are 16 residues in the CDR3. In germline, CDR1 is LNHDA, CDR2 SQIVND (reference sequence). The V and J ends lost 3 bases and 0 bases, in that order; junction bases with no gene match: 4. CDR3 in DNA: TGTGCCAGTAGTATTGTAGCGGGAGGCCACCAAGAGACCCAGTACTTC. Protein product: CASSIVAGGHQETQYF.

This clonotype was detected once. Just one base apart from a much larger clone, this may be a read error. The chain joins TRBV11-3 to TRBJ2-1; tentatively, D is TRBD1 (6 bases). Germline V CDR1 and CDR2: SGHNT, YENEEA. This CDR3 has 12 residues. The CDR3 protein is CVSMRGINEQFF. The CDR3 DNA sequence: TGTGTCAGCATGAGGGGGATCAATGAGCAGTTCTTC.

In its sample, this clonotype was seen a few times. This chain joins TRBV10-3 and TRBJ1-2, with TRBD1 matching over 8 bases. In germline, CDR1 is ENHRY, CDR2 SYGVKD. Unmatched junction bases numbered 9, after V lost 8 bases and J lost 7 bases. The CDR3 contains 13 residues. The CDR3 sequence: CAISGQGDSGYTF. The DNA for the CDR3 is TGTGCCATCTCCGGACAGGGTGATAGTGGCTACACCTTC.

Only a few counts were recorded for this clonotype. The chain employs TRBV20-1 and TRBJ1-2, with D unresolved. Germline V gene sequence: CDR1 DFQATT, CDR2 SNEGSKA (reference sequence). This CDR3 spans 12 amino acids. V was clipped by 6 bases and J by 2 bases, with 10 bases between them. CDR3 sequence reads: CSAPKGNYGYTF. The CDR3 nucleotides are TGCAGTGCCCCGAAAGGGAACTATGGCTACACCTTC.

Many counts were recorded for this clonotype. The chain is built from TRBV30 and TRBJ2-1; 9 bases match TRBD2. V lost 3 bases, J lost 14 bases, and 5 bases stayed unmatched. The CDR3 sequence is 11 residues long. Germline V gene data show CDR1 as GTSNPN and CDR2 as SVGIG (reference sequence). The CDR3 DNA reads as TGTGCCTGGAGCTACAAGCGGGAGGAGTTCTTC. It codes for CAWSYKREEFF.

This clonotype was counted at least ten times. The genes are TRBV11-3 and TRBJ2-3, with 7 bases that match TRBD2. In germline, CDR1 is SGHNT, CDR2 YENEEA. The CDR3 sequence is 14 residues long. Trimming cost V 0 bases and J 6 bases; bases outside gene matches: 3. Written as DNA, the CDR3 is TGTGCCAGCAGCTTAGATCGGGGGGATGATACGCAGTATTTT. Protein sequence: CASSLDRGDDTQYF. Full variable domain (rest looked up from reference TRBV11-3 and TRBJ2-3): EAGVVQSPRYKIIEKKQPVAFWCNPISGHNTLYWYLQNLGQGPELLIRYENEEAVDDSQLPKDRFSAERLKGVDSTLKIQPAELGDSAVYLCASSLDRGDDTQYFGPGTRLTVL.

This clonotype was counted only a few times. This chain links TRBV7-6 with TRBJ2-5; possible D gene TRBD1, 5 bases. Per the germline V gene, CDR1 is SGHVS and CDR2 is FNYEAQ. Between the trimmed V and J ends, which lost 0 bases and 5 bases, there was a span of 16 bases. The CDR3 runs 16 residues. CDR3 protein: CASSLAGAPGRETQYF. CDR3 bases: TGTGCCAGCAGCTTAGCAGGGGCGCCAGGGCGGGAGACCCAGTACTTC.

V and J are TRBV25-1 and TRBJ2-3; D uncertain. Trimming left V 2 bases short and J 1 base short, with 10 bases between. Germline CDR1 and CDR2: MGHDK and SYGVNS. The CDR3 extends over 15 amino acids. CDR3 loop: CASSENGVGTDTQYF. In DNA form, the CDR3 reads TGTGCCAGCAGTGAAAATGGGGTGGGCACAGATACGCAGTATTTT.